These 17 T cell receptor beta chains came from one sample sequenced in a study of identifying expanded T cells in peripheral blood. Profiled with immunoSEQ multiplex PCR; TCRdb holds only in-frame clones, not every one. This table has 100,000 to 150,000 clones, about four fifths appearing once. The sample taken for sequencing was blood. These receptors were obtained from a person aged 18-70 years in good health.

CDR3 in amino acids: CSAAGVGGTQETQYF. The CDR3 DNA is TGCAGCGCCGCCGGGGTTGGAGGAACACAAGAGACCCAGTACTTC. V and J are TRBV29-1 and TRBJ2-5; D may be TRBD2 (5 bases). The germline V gene has CDR1 SQVTM and CDR2 ANQGSEA. V was pared by 7 bases and J by 2 bases, with 20 bases between. The CDR3 extends over 15 amino acids.

Worth noting for this clone: A junction boundary mismatches the germline segment, possibly from a read error. V and J are TRBV30 and TRBJ1-6; TRBD1 matches at 8 bases. The CDR3 extends over 11 amino acids. The germline gives CDR1 GTSNPN, CDR2 SVGIG (reference sequence). This CDR3 reads CAWSMGGRGQF. CDR3 DNA: TGTGCCTGGAGTATGGGTGGCAGGGGGCAGTTT.

The J gene is TRBJ2-1, the V gene TRBV9; the D gene is possibly TRBD2 (6 bases). There are 14 residues in the CDR3. The germline V gene has CDR1 SGDLS and CDR2 YYNGEE. With 0 bases removed from V and 8 bases from J, the gap between germline ends came to 12 bases. CDR3 in amino acids: CASSVAGVGDEQFF. CDR3 sequence (DNA): TGTGCCAGCAGCGTAGCGGGGGTTGGGGATGAGCAGTTCTTC.

The V call is TRBV6-5, the J call TRBJ1-4; D is unclear. Germline assignment: CDR1 MNHEY and CDR2 SVGAGI. The length of the CDR3 is 15 residues. Deletions cut 5 bases from V and 0 bases from J, with 10 bases between. Here the CDR3 reads CASSATVTTNEKLFF. DNA of the CDR3: TGTGCCAGCAGTGCAACAGTGACAACTAATGAAAAACTGTTTTTT.

J is TRBJ2-1 and V is TRBV7-2, with D maybe TRBD1 (5 bases). Germline CDR1 SGHTA, CDR2 FQGNSA. This CDR3 is built from 13 residues. Trimming shortened V by 8 bases and J by 4 bases, and 12 bases separated the two germline ends. The CDR3 sequence: CASVSAGYNEQFF. DNA for the CDR3: TGTGCCAGCGTATCGGCAGGGTACAATGAGCAGTTCTTC.

The rearrangement joins TRBV5-1 to TRBJ1-1; D gene uncertain. Germline V gene sequence: CDR1 SGHRS, CDR2 YFSETQ. The CDR3 is 12 residues long. Trimming pared 5 bases from V and 11 bases from J, leaving 16 bases between. The CDR3 loop reads CASSREQKRAFF. Here the CDR3 DNA reads TGCGCCAGCAGTCGTGAGCAGAAGAGGGCTTTCTTT.

The chain couples TRBV19 to TRBJ2-7; 7 nucleotides align to TRBD2. From germline, CDR1 is LNHDA and CDR2 SQIVND (reference sequence). The junction had 7 bases not matched to a gene; V was cut back by 5 bases and J by 0 bases. The CDR3 is 15 amino acids. The CDR3 is CASSPREGPSYEQYF. For the CDR3, the DNA is TGTGCCAGTAGTCCCAGGGAGGGGCCCTCCTACGAGCAGTACTTC.

DNA for the CDR3: TGCGCCAGCAGCCAAGACCCGAGGGGAGGGGGCCGTGAGACCCAGTACTTC. This translates into CASSQDPRGGGRETQYF. The chain is built from TRBV4-3 and TRBJ2-5, with D perhaps assigned TRBD1 or TRBD2 (7 bases each). CDR1 is LGHNA and CDR2 is YSLEER in the germline V gene. The V and J ends lost 0 bases and 5 bases respectively, with 19 bases between them. The CDR3 is made up of 17 amino acids.

The gene calls are TRBV19 and TRBJ1-2, with no clear D. Germline V lookup: CDR1 LNHDA, CDR2 SQIVND (reference sequence). V gave up 7 bases and J gave up 2 bases, with 11 bases separating them. This CDR3 is built from 13 residues. CDR3 nucleotides: TGTGCCAGTACCCCCATCGGGAACTATGGCTACACCTTC. Translating it yields CASTPIGNYGYTF.

The rearrangement joins TRBV30 to TRBJ2-7, with D perhaps given as TRBD1 or TRBD2 (5 bases each). CDR1 and CDR2 (germline): GTSNPN, SVGIG (reference sequence). This CDR3 spans 13 amino acids. The V and J ends lost 3 bases and 4 bases respectively, with 13 bases between them. CDR3 sequence: CAWSDGAAYEQYF. In nucleotides, the CDR3 is TGTGCCTGGAGCGACGGGGCGGCGTACGAGCAGTACTTC. The full variable domain, in which reference TRBV30 and TRBJ2-7 provide the parts outside the CDR3, is SQTIHQWPATLVQPVGSPLSLECTVEGTSNPNLYWYRQAAGRGLQLLFYSVGIGQISSEVPQNLSASRPQDRQFILSSKKLLLSDSGFYLCAWSDGAAYEQYFGPGTRLTVT.

The chain recombines TRBV6-5 with TRBJ1-1; possible D gene TRBD1, 6 bases. V was pared by 2 bases and J by 11 bases, with 24 bases between. Germline V gene lookup returns CDR1 MNHEY and CDR2 SVGAGI. CDR3 length equals 16 residues. Here the CDR3 DNA reads TGTGCCAGCAGTTACACCTTAGGGGACATCGGAGAAGGGGCTTTCTTT. Protein sequence: CASSYTLGDIGEGAFF.

The chain recombines TRBV7-9 with TRBJ1-3; no firm D call. V dropped 8 bases and J dropped 0 bases, with 14 bases sitting between them. Looked up from germline, CDR1 is SEHNR and CDR2 is FQNEAQ (reference sequence). This CDR3 contains 15 residues. Here the CDR3 DNA reads TGTGCCAGCGCCCGGGTGACACTCTCTGGAAACACCATATATTTT. Protein product: CASARVTLSGNTIYF.

V usage is TRBV10-2 and J usage is TRBJ1-5, with D uncertain. The germline V gene encodes CDR1 WSHSY and CDR2 SAAADI. Trimming stripped 0 bases from V and 6 bases from J, with 9 bases between. The CDR3 runs 14 residues. The DNA for the CDR3 is TGCGCCAGCAGTGAGTCAGGGTCTGGTCAGCCCCAGCATTTT. Protein: CASSESGSGQPQHF.

The chain is built from TRBV5-5 and TRBJ2-5; D might be TRBD1 (5 bases). CDR3 length: 15 residues. The V gene's germline CDR1 is SGHKS and CDR2 YYEKEE (reference sequence). V was cut by 4 bases and J by 2 bases, with 15 bases left in between. The CDR3 coding sequence is TGTGCCAGCAGCGCCCCGTTCAGGGATCAAGAGACCCAGTACTTC. Translation gives CASSAPFRDQETQYF.

The V and J genes are TRBV11-3 and TRBJ1-1, with D hard to call. V was cut by 2 bases and J by 1 base, with 5 bases left in between. CDR3 length: 13 amino acids. CDR1 is SGHNT, CDR2 YENEEA, per germline. The CDR3 here is CASSLRENTEAFF. The CDR3 DNA is TGTGCCAGCAGCTTAAGAGAGAACACTGAAGCTTTCTTT. The full variable domain, with the rest looked up from reference TRBV11-3 and TRBJ1-1, is EAGVVQSPRYKIIEKKQPVAFWCNPISGHNTLYWYLQNLGQGPELLIRYENEEAVDDSQLPKDRFSAERLKGVDSTLKIQPAELGDSAVYLCASSLRENTEAFFGQGTRLTVV.

The chain links TRBV4-3 to TRBJ1-3, with a tentative D call TRBD1 (5 bases). CDR1 and CDR2 (germline): LGHNA, YSLEER. The ends were cut back, 0 bases at V and 5 bases at J, with 11 bases in the middle. The CDR3 consists of 15 residues. This CDR3 is CASSQDLGHRNTIYF. The DNA of the CDR3 is TGCGCCAGCAGCCAAGATCTGGGGCATCGAAACACCATATATTTT.

The chain carries TRBV18 and TRBJ1-4; D may be TRBD1 (5 bases). The CDR3 has 15 amino acids. CDR1 KGHSH and CDR2 LQKENI come from the germline V gene. The ends were cut back, 2 bases at V and 4 bases at J, with 11 bases in the middle. Here the CDR3 DNA reads TGTGCCAGCTCACCATTAGGACACAATAATGAAAAACTGTTTTTT. It is translated as CASSPLGHNNEKLFF.